These 12 T cell receptor beta chains share one sample of origin, sequenced in a study of spatial heterogeneity in lung cancer. A single record per CDR3 protein comes from TCRdb applying MiXCR to the 5' RACE reads. Among about 120,000 distinct CDR3 sequences, 12% were seen once, and the ten largest hold roughly 17%. As to time point: blood at routine non-recurrence follow-up after resection. Sequencing was performed on whole RNA extracted from tumor and nontumor lung tissue, or from frozen PBMC, and the material was left unsorted. The sample here was PBMCs, taken at follow-up. The receptors stem from a male donor with early-stage non-small cell lung cancer.

This clonotype was recorded a few times. The chain recombines TRBV10-3 with TRBJ1-5, with TRBD1 identical over 8 bases. The CDR3 totals 15 residues. V trimming: 2 bases; J trimming: 4 bases; junction bases outside the gene matches: 4. Per germline, CDR1 ENHRY and CDR2 SYGVKD. CDR3 amino acids: CAISEGDRRNQPQHF. The CDR3 coding sequence is TGTGCCATCAGTGAGGGGGACAGGAGAAATCAGCCCCAGCATTTT.

The chain uses TRBV6-5 and TRBJ1-6; 10 bases are a match to TRBD1. This CDR3 is built from 19 residues. After removal of 7 bases from V and 6 bases from J, the junction contained 18 bases not matched to a gene. CDR1 is MNHEY, CDR2 SVGAGI, per germline. The CDR3 DNA is TGTGCCAGCACTCCCGATAGGCCCCTGGGACAGGGGATTAATTCACCCCTCCACTTT. It is translated as CASTPDRPLGQGINSPLHF.

The chain carries TRBV28 and TRBJ2-6; D call uncertain. The CDR3 covers 14 residues. The V end lost 6 bases, the J end lost 4 bases, and 10 bases lay between the germline ends. Germline V gene sequence: CDR1 MDHEN, CDR2 SYDVKM. Written as DNA, the CDR3 is TGTGCCAGCAGAACCCCGACAGGGGCCAACGTCCTGACTTTC. Encoded protein: CASRTPTGANVLTF. The full variable domain, rest sourced from reference TRBV28 and TRBJ2-6, is DVKVTQSSRYLVKRTGEKVFLECVQDMDHENMFWYRQDPGLGLRLIYFSYDVKMKEKGDIPEGYSVSREKKERFSLILESASTNQTSMYLCASRTPTGANVLTFGAGSRLTVL.

This clonotype was seen many times. The chain joins TRBV29-1 to TRBJ1-3; the D is unclear. Per germline, CDR1 SQVTM and CDR2 ANQGSEA. Trimming removed 1 base at V and 0 bases at J, with 4 bases between. The CDR3 runs to 13 residues. CDR3 in DNA: TGCAGCGTTGAAGTCCACTCTGGAAACACCATATATTTT. Amino acid sequence: CSVEVHSGNTIYF.

This clonotype appeared many times. The V call is TRBV28, the J call TRBJ1-4, with D possibly matching TRBD1 (6 bases). Germline loops: CDR1 MDHEN, CDR2 SYDVKM. Trimming shortened V by 6 bases and J by 0 bases, and 8 bases separated the two germline ends. The CDR3 covers 14 residues. The CDR3 DNA reads TGTGCCAGCAGCGGACAGCCAACTAATGAAAAACTGTTTTTT. This codes for CASSGQPTNEKLFF. The whole variable domain, filled in from reference TRBV28 and TRBJ1-4, reads DVKVTQSSRYLVKRTGEKVFLECVQDMDHENMFWYRQDPGLGLRLIYFSYDVKMKEKGDIPEGYSVSREKKERFSLILESASTNQTSMYLCASSGQPTNEKLFFGSGTQLSVL.

J is TRBJ2-1 and V is TRBV12-3 or TRBV12-4; maybe TRBD2 (5 bases). Trimming pared 6 bases from V and 6 bases from J, leaving 18 bases between. CDR3 length: 15 residues. CDR3 in amino acids: CASSPSVGRGNEQFF. CDR3 sequence (DNA): TGTGCCAGCAGCCCTTCAGTTGGTCGGGGCAATGAGCAGTTCTTC.

This clonotype was seen a single time. V gene TRBV9 combines with J gene TRBJ2-1; TRBD2 might be the D (6 bases). Trimming removed 0 bases at V and 3 bases at J, with 10 bases between. CDR1 and CDR2 from the germline V gene are SGDLS and YYNGEE. This CDR3 comprises 15 residues. CDR3 in amino acids: CASSVGGLRYNEQFF. The CDR3 region has the DNA TGTGCCAGCAGCGTAGGGGGACTCCGCTACAATGAGCAGTTCTTC. Full variable domain (rest looked up from reference TRBV9 and TRBJ2-1): DSGVTQTPKHLITATGQRVTLRCSPRSGDLSVYWYQQSLDQGLQFLIQYYNGEERAKGNILERFSAQQFPDLHSELNLSSLELGDSALYFCASSVGGLRYNEQFFGPGTRLTVL.

This clonotype appeared a few times. This chain connects TRBV7-8 to TRBJ2-7; 7 positions agree with TRBD1. The CDR3 extends over 16 amino acids. V gave up 2 bases and J gave up 2 bases; unmatched junction bases: 9. Germline loops: CDR1 SGHVS, CDR2 FQNEAQ. The CDR3 sequence: CASSLRDRYPTYEQYF. In DNA form, the CDR3 reads TGTGCCAGCAGCTTAAGGGACAGATACCCGACCTACGAGCAGTACTTC.

This clonotype was counted at least ten times. The rearrangement links TRBV7-9 to TRBJ2-7; D may be TRBD1 (5 bases). The ends were cut back, 2 bases at V and 0 bases at J, with 14 bases in the middle. The CDR3 runs to 16 residues. Germline CDR1 is SEHNR and CDR2 is FQNEAQ (reference sequence). The CDR3 here is CASSLLSGMNSYEQYF. CDR3 DNA sequence: TGTGCCAGCAGCTTACTCTCAGGGATGAACTCCTACGAGCAGTACTTC.

This clonotype was seen repeatedly, ten times or more. The chain is built from TRBV20-1 and TRBJ2-7; TRBD1 matches 9 bases. J was trimmed by 2 bases and V by 0 bases; bases with no gene match: 8. CDR3 size: 16 residues. Germline CDR1 is DFQATT and CDR2 is SNEGSKA (reference sequence). The DNA of the CDR3 is TGCAGTGCTAGAGATGAAGCGGGACAGGGTACCTACGAGCAGTACTTC. Its protein is CSARDEAGQGTYEQYF.

This clonotype turned up a few times. This sequence joins TRBV2 and TRBJ2-3; TRBD2 matches 10 bases. The CDR3 runs to 18 residues. Trimming cost V 3 bases and J 2 bases; bases outside gene matches: 11. Germline V gives CDR1 SNHLY, CDR2 FYNNEI. CDR3 region: CASSDGTLAGAVTDTQYF. As DNA, the CDR3 is TGTGCCAGCAGTGATGGGACCCTAGCGGGGGCCGTCACAGATACGCAGTATTTT.

This clonotype was observed a handful of times. CDR3 sequence: CATSRRGVGGTDTQYF. In DNA form, the CDR3 reads TGTGCCACCAGCAGACGGGGTGTCGGGGGCACAGATACGCAGTATTTT. The chain couples TRBV15 to TRBJ2-3; tentative D call: TRBD2 (5 bases). The CDR3 spans 16 residues. Germline V lookup: CDR1 LNHNV, CDR2 YYDKDF (reference sequence). V dropped 2 bases and J dropped 1 base, with 13 bases sitting between them.